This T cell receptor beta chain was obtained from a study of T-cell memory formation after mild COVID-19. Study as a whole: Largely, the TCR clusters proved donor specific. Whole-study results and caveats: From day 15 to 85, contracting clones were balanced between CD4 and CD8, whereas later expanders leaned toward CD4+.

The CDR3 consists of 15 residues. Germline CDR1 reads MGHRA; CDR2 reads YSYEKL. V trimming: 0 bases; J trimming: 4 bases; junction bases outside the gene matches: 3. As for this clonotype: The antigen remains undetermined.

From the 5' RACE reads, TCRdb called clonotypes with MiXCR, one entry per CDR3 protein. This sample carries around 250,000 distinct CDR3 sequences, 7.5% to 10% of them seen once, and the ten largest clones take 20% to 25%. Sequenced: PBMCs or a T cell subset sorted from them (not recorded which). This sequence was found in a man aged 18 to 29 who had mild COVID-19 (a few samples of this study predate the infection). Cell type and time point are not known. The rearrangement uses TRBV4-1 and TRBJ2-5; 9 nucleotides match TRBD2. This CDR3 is CASSQDPGLAETQYF. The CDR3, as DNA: TGCGCCAGCAGCCAAGATCCGGGACTAGCAGAGACCCAGTACTTC.